This TCR beta chain was recovered during a study of diagnostic markers for celiac disease (TCRdb year 2020). CDR1 and CDR2 were assigned from the germline V gene as LGHNA and YSLEER. From cysteine to phenylalanine, the CDR3 is 15 amino acids long. Only the protein is available. On this clonotype itself: Its antigen target is currently unknown.

Reads for this sample came from an Illumina MiSeq. TCRdb reanalyzed the reads, keeping one entry per CDR3 protein sequence and omitting DNA. The sample table includes approximately 8,000 distinct CDR3 sequences. Clones ranked in the top ten supply about 6% of the sample. Sequencing was performed on either unsorted cells or a sorted T cell fraction (not recorded which). This sequence originates from a human donor. This table probably holds off-target reads from a library built for another chain. The sequence links TRBV4-3 to TRBJ2-7; the TCRdb call, TRBD1, lacks DNA for checking. The CDR3 sequence is CASSQGYGAAYEQYF.